A selection of T cell receptor beta chains follows, all from one sample in a study of PD-1 blockade in classical Hodgkin lymphoma. Produced via immunoSEQ multiplex PCR; TCRdb's table is partial and in-frame only. The table has around 19,000 clones, more than 80% seen once. The input for sequencing was CD8+ T cells from blood, taken before the fourth cycle of nivolumab. The receptors here all came from a human donor with classical Hodgkin lymphoma. Both conserved end residues are part of each CDR3. Each record gives: J gene, CDR3 length, clone size, V gene, D gene, CDR3 DNA, CDR3 protein. D genes are given only for firm matches. Size values are once, few and many counts, or a class for expanded clones, and some rows have none.

j_gene: TRBJ2-5; len: 14; abundance: -; v_gene: TRBV5-4; d_gene: -; CDR3nt: TGTGCCAGCACCCTGACCCCGGAGATACAGACCCAGTACTTC; CDR3aa: CASTLTPEIQTQYF
j_gene: TRBJ2-2; len: 12; abundance: -; v_gene: TRBV7-6; d_gene: -; CDR3nt: TGTGCCAGCAGCTTAGATGGCGGGGAGCTGTTTTTT; CDR3aa: CASSLDGGELFF
j_gene: TRBJ1-3; len: 13; abundance: few; v_gene: TRBV7-2; d_gene: -; CDR3nt: TGTGCCAGCAGCTTAGTCCCAGGAAACACCATATATTTT; CDR3aa: CASSLVPGNTIYF
j_gene: TRBJ2-7; len: 11; abundance: -; v_gene: TRBV7-9; d_gene: -; CDR3nt: TGTGCCACCGAGGACGGCCTTAAGCAGTACTTC; CDR3aa: CATEDGLKQYF
j_gene: TRBJ1-2; len: 16; abundance: -; v_gene: TRBV5-8; d_gene: TRBD1; CDR3nt: TGTGCCAGCAGCCCCTCCTGGACAGGGGGCCCCCGTGGCTACACCTTC; CDR3aa: CASSPSWTGGPRGYTF
j_gene: TRBJ1-6; len: 15; abundance: -; v_gene: TRBV7-9; d_gene: TRBD1; CDR3nt: TGTGCCAGCAGCTTAGTAGGGACAGGGTATTCACCCCTCCACTTT; CDR3aa: CASSLVGTGYSPLHF
j_gene: TRBJ2-7; len: 15; abundance: -; v_gene: TRBV5-1; d_gene: -; CDR3nt: TGCGCCAGCAGCAGCGCCTGGGGGGCCTCCTACGAGCAGTACTTC; CDR3aa: CASSSAWGASYEQYF
j_gene: TRBJ2-7; len: 17; abundance: -; v_gene: TRBV15; d_gene: TRBD1; CDR3nt: TGTGCCACCAGCGGGCTGGGGGGACAGGGGAGCTCCTACGAGCAGTACTTC; CDR3aa: CATSGLGGQGSSYEQYF
j_gene: TRBJ2-7; len: 16; abundance: -; v_gene: TRBV5-4; d_gene: TRBD1; CDR3nt: TGTGCCAGCAGTCAGGGCGGGACAGGCCTAACCTACGAGCAGTACTTC; CDR3aa: CASSQGGTGLTYEQYF
j_gene: TRBJ2-7; len: 18; abundance: -; v_gene: TRBV7-9; d_gene: -; CDR3nt: TGTGCCAGCAGCTTAACCCCGAATATGGAGGGGTTTGTCTACGAGCAGTACTTC; CDR3aa: CASSLTPNMEGFVYEQYF
j_gene: TRBJ2-3; len: 18; abundance: -; v_gene: TRBV9; d_gene: -; CDR3nt: TGTGCCAGCAGCGTAGAAGGGTCCGTGTCTTCTAGCACAGATACGCAGTATTTT; CDR3aa: CASSVEGSVSSSTDTQYF
j_gene: TRBJ1-4; len: 18; abundance: -; v_gene: TRBV28; d_gene: TRBD1; CDR3nt: TGTGCCAGCAGTTTTTATCGCCAGGGGGGGCCAATGTCTGAAAAACTGTTTTTT; CDR3aa: CASSFYRQGGPMSEKLFF
j_gene: TRBJ2-1; len: 14; abundance: -; v_gene: TRBV27; d_gene: TRBD2; CDR3nt: TGTGCCAGCAGTGCGGGCGGGGGGTACAATGAGCAGTTCTTC; CDR3aa: CASSAGGGYNEQFF
j_gene: TRBJ2-1; len: 15; abundance: -; v_gene: TRBV4-2; d_gene: TRBD2; CDR3nt: TGTGCCAGCAGCCATCTGGCGGGGGGGAACAATGAGCAGTTCTTC; CDR3aa: CASSHLAGGNNEQFF
j_gene: TRBJ1-2; len: 13; abundance: few; v_gene: TRBV6-5; d_gene: -; CDR3nt: TGTGCCAGCAGTACATTCTCCCACTATGGCTACACCTTC; CDR3aa: CASSTFSHYGYTF
j_gene: TRBJ2-7; len: 11; abundance: -; v_gene: TRBV10-2; d_gene: -; CDR3nt: TGCGCCAGCAGGGACTCCTCCGAGCAGTACTTC; CDR3aa: CASRDSSEQYF
j_gene: TRBJ2-2; len: 15; abundance: -; v_gene: TRBV6-5; d_gene: -; CDR3nt: TGTGCCAGCCAACCCTCGGACCAATACACCGGGGAGCTGTTTTTT; CDR3aa: CASQPSDQYTGELFF
j_gene: TRBJ2-1; len: 13; abundance: -; v_gene: TRBV10-2; d_gene: -; CDR3nt: TGCGCCAGTAATGGATACTCCTACAATGAGCAGTTCTTC; CDR3aa: CASNGYSYNEQFF
j_gene: TRBJ1-5; len: 14; abundance: -; v_gene: TRBV9; d_gene: -; CDR3nt: TGTGCCAGCAGCCCAGGGGTGAGGGGTCAGCCCCAGCATTTT; CDR3aa: CASSPGVRGQPQHF
j_gene: TRBJ1-3; len: 17; abundance: -; v_gene: TRBV7-9; d_gene: -; CDR3nt: TGTGCCAGCAGCTACCACCTGACAGATATCTCTGGAAACACCATATATTTT; CDR3aa: CASSYHLTDISGNTIYF
j_gene: TRBJ2-2; len: 13; abundance: few; v_gene: TRBV5-4; d_gene: TRBD1; CDR3nt: TGTGCCAGCAGCCTAGCAGGGGGTTGGGAGCTGTTTTTT; CDR3aa: CASSLAGGWELFF
j_gene: TRBJ2-5; len: 13; abundance: -; v_gene: TRBV7-9; d_gene: -; CDR3nt: TGTGCCAGCACCTGGACGCCGGAAGAGACCCAGTACTTC; CDR3aa: CASTWTPEETQYF
j_gene: TRBJ2-1; len: 20; abundance: -; v_gene: TRBV10-3; d_gene: TRBD2; CDR3nt: TGTGCCATCAGTGATCCGAAGGGACTAGCGGGGGCCCTACTAGACAATGAGCAGTTCTTC; CDR3aa: CAISDPKGLAGALLDNEQFF
j_gene: TRBJ1-5; len: 16; abundance: -; v_gene: TRBV7-6; d_gene: TRBD1; CDR3nt: TGTGCCAGCAGCTTGGACAGGGGCGCTAGCAATCAGCCCCAGCATTTT; CDR3aa: CASSLDRGASNQPQHF
j_gene: TRBJ2-7; len: 13; abundance: once; v_gene: TRBV19; d_gene: -; CDR3nt: TGTGCCAGTAGTATAGTTTCCGGCTACGAGCAGTACTTC; CDR3aa: CASSIVSGYEQYF
j_gene: TRBJ2-5; len: 18; abundance: -; v_gene: TRBV28; d_gene: TRBD2; CDR3nt: TGTGCCAGCAGTTTCTCTGTGCTAGCGGGGGGCGGTCAAGAGACCCAGTACTTC; CDR3aa: CASSFSVLAGGGQETQYF
j_gene: TRBJ1-2; len: 16; abundance: -; v_gene: TRBV10-3; d_gene: -; CDR3nt: TGTGCCATCAGTGAGTGGGTGGGCGGAACTAACTATGGCTACACCTTC; CDR3aa: CAISEWVGGTNYGYTF
j_gene: TRBJ1-2; len: 14; abundance: -; v_gene: TRBV5-4; d_gene: -; CDR3nt: TGTGCCAGCAGCTTGGTCACAGGGTTGAAAGGCTACACCTTC; CDR3aa: CASSLVTGLKGYTF
j_gene: TRBJ1-1; len: 13; abundance: -; v_gene: TRBV5-6; d_gene: -; CDR3nt: TGTGCCAGCAGTCCTACAGGGAGCACTGAAGCTTTCTTT; CDR3aa: CASSPTGSTEAFF
j_gene: TRBJ1-2; len: 14; abundance: -; v_gene: TRBV6-5; d_gene: -; CDR3nt: TGTGCCAGCAGTTACGTAGGGACATACTATGGCTACACCTTC; CDR3aa: CASSYVGTYYGYTF
j_gene: TRBJ2-3; len: 12; abundance: -; v_gene: TRBV7-2; d_gene: -; CDR3nt: TGTGCCAGCAGCCCTGGACTAACTTTCCAGTATTTT; CDR3aa: CASSPGLTFQYF
j_gene: TRBJ1-1; len: 16; abundance: -; v_gene: TRBV6-5; d_gene: -; CDR3nt: TGTGCCAGCAGTTACTCGACGACGGGGCGGGGCACTGAAGCTTTCTTT; CDR3aa: CASSYSTTGRGTEAFF
j_gene: TRBJ2-7; len: 14; abundance: -; v_gene: TRBV12-5; d_gene: TRBD2; CDR3nt: TGTGCTAGTGGTCCTGGGACTAATTACTACGAGCAGTACTTC; CDR3aa: CASGPGTNYYEQYF
j_gene: TRBJ1-5; len: 18; abundance: -; v_gene: TRBV5-1; d_gene: TRBD1; CDR3nt: TGCGCCAGCAGCTTGGGAGGACAGGGCTTTAATAGCAATCAGCCCCAGCATTTT; CDR3aa: CASSLGGQGFNSNQPQHF
j_gene: TRBJ2-7; len: 16; abundance: -; v_gene: TRBV29-1; d_gene: -; CDR3nt: TGCAGCGTTGTCTTAGTTGAGCGGGCCGACTCCTACGAGCAGTACTTC; CDR3aa: CSVVLVERADSYEQYF
j_gene: TRBJ2-5; len: 16; abundance: few; v_gene: TRBV7-6; d_gene: TRBD2; CDR3nt: TGTGCCAGCAGCTTAGAGGCGGGGGAATTCCAAGAGACCCAGTACTTC; CDR3aa: CASSLEAGEFQETQYF
j_gene: TRBJ2-2; len: 15; abundance: -; v_gene: TRBV18; d_gene: -; CDR3nt: TGTGCCAGCTCACCGCGACAGGACGGGAGCGGGGAGCTGTTTTTT; CDR3aa: CASSPRQDGSGELFF
j_gene: TRBJ2-6; len: 14; abundance: -; v_gene: TRBV4-1; d_gene: -; CDR3nt: TGCGCCAGCAGCCATGTTGAGGGGGCCAACGTCCTGACTTTC; CDR3aa: CASSHVEGANVLTF
j_gene: TRBJ1-2; len: 14; abundance: -; v_gene: TRBV27; d_gene: -; CDR3nt: TGTGCCAGCAGTTTGGCAGGGAACCTTTATGGCTACACCTTC; CDR3aa: CASSLAGNLYGYTF
j_gene: TRBJ2-7; len: 11; abundance: once; v_gene: TRBV11-2; d_gene: -; CDR3nt: TGTGCCAGCCTAGGGTCCTACGAGCAGTACTTC; CDR3aa: CASLGSYEQYF
j_gene: TRBJ1-1; len: 15; abundance: -; v_gene: TRBV10-2; d_gene: -; CDR3nt: TGCGCCAGCAGTCCCAGGGATTGGGGACAACCCGCCCCTTACTTT; CDR3aa: CASSPRDWGQPAPYF
j_gene: TRBJ1-5; len: 13; abundance: -; v_gene: TRBV7-9; d_gene: -; CDR3nt: TGTGCCAGCAGCCCCTCTAGCAATCAGCCCCAGCATTTT; CDR3aa: CASSPSSNQPQHF
j_gene: TRBJ2-7; len: 14; abundance: -; v_gene: TRBV2; d_gene: TRBD1; CDR3nt: TGTGCCAGCAGGGGGACAGGGCCAACCTACGAGCAGTACTTC; CDR3aa: CASRGTGPTYEQYF
j_gene: TRBJ1-5; len: 16; abundance: once; v_gene: TRBV4-1; d_gene: TRBD1; CDR3nt: TGCGTCAGCAGCCAAGATCCGGGACAGGGCATTCAGCCCCAGCATTTT; CDR3aa: CVSSQDPGQGIQPQHF
j_gene: TRBJ2-7; len: 16; abundance: -; v_gene: TRBV9; d_gene: -; CDR3nt: TGTGCCAGCAGCGTAGGAGGCCAGGCAGGGGTCTACGAGCAGTACTTC; CDR3aa: CASSVGGQAGVYEQYF
j_gene: TRBJ2-7; len: 14; abundance: -; v_gene: TRBV5-4; d_gene: TRBD2; CDR3nt: TGTGCCAGCAGCATAAGCGGGGGAAGGGACGAGCAGTACTTC; CDR3aa: CASSISGGRDEQYF
j_gene: TRBJ2-7; len: 14; abundance: -; v_gene: TRBV6-5; d_gene: TRBD1; CDR3nt: TGTGCCAGCAGTTACGGGACAGGGGTTTACGAGCAGTACTTC; CDR3aa: CASSYGTGVYEQYF
j_gene: TRBJ2-7; len: 15; abundance: -; v_gene: TRBV6-1; d_gene: TRBD2; CDR3nt: TGTGCCAGCAGTGAAGGACTAGCGCCTACCTACGAGCAGTACTTC; CDR3aa: CASSEGLAPTYEQYF
j_gene: TRBJ2-7; len: 16; abundance: -; v_gene: TRBV15; d_gene: TRBD1; CDR3nt: TGTGCCACCAGCAGGGGTGCTTTTAGGGGGCTCTCCGAGCAGTACTTC; CDR3aa: CATSRGAFRGLSEQYF
j_gene: TRBJ1-5; len: 15; abundance: -; v_gene: TRBV30; d_gene: -; CDR3nt: TGTGCCTGGAGTTTGGGGGCTGGTAGCAATCAGCCCCAGCATTTT; CDR3aa: CAWSLGAGSNQPQHF
j_gene: TRBJ2-3; len: 13; abundance: -; v_gene: TRBV6-5; d_gene: -; CDR3nt: TGTGCCAGCAGTGCAGGGTATGGAGATACGCAGTATTTT; CDR3aa: CASSAGYGDTQYF
j_gene: TRBJ1-6; len: 13; abundance: -; v_gene: TRBV11-2; d_gene: -; CDR3nt: TGTGCCAGCAGCTCGACCCCAAATTCACCCCTCCACTTT; CDR3aa: CASSSTPNSPLHF
j_gene: TRBJ2-7; len: 14; abundance: -; v_gene: TRBV18; d_gene: -; CDR3nt: TGTGCCAGCTCACCACTGCGGGGACACTACGAGCAGTACTTC; CDR3aa: CASSPLRGHYEQYF
j_gene: TRBJ2-2; len: 14; abundance: once; v_gene: TRBV7-8; d_gene: -; CDR3nt: TGTGCCAGCAGCTTTAGGGGGAACACCGGGGAGCTGTTTTTT; CDR3aa: CASSFRGNTGELFF
j_gene: TRBJ2-5; len: 12; abundance: -; v_gene: TRBV11-2; d_gene: -; CDR3nt: TGTGCCAGCAGCTTAGACAGAGAGACCCAGTACTTC; CDR3aa: CASSLDRETQYF
j_gene: TRBJ2-7; len: 12; abundance: -; v_gene: TRBV18; d_gene: TRBD1; CDR3nt: TGTGCCAGCTTAACCGGGACAGGCGAGCAGTACTTC; CDR3aa: CASLTGTGEQYF
j_gene: TRBJ2-1; len: 14; abundance: -; v_gene: TRBV7-8; d_gene: TRBD2; CDR3nt: TGTGCCAGCCACCCTAGCGGGCTATACAATGAGCAGTTCTTC; CDR3aa: CASHPSGLYNEQFF
j_gene: TRBJ1-6; len: 12; abundance: -; v_gene: TRBV4-2; d_gene: -; CDR3nt: TGTGCCAGCAGCCAAGATTCCTCACCCCTCCACTTT; CDR3aa: CASSQDSSPLHF